Following are 23 T cell receptor beta chains from one sample sequenced in a study of blood T cell repertoires in COVID-19 (dated by TCRdb to about 2020). To prepare the library, the immunoSEQ multiplex PCR assay was applied. TCRdb re-hosts the immuneACCESS table, in-frame sequences only. Its copies lack some clones; in the studies checked, an unresolved V gene accounts for under half of them, and the cause for the rest is not known. This sample lists approximately 100,000 clones; approximately 80% were detected once. The top ten constitute 5% to 7.5% of the sample. Sequencing was done on a sample of peripheral blood. Every receptor here comes from an elderly man with COVID-19, enrolled during active disease.

The V gene is TRBV7-9, the J gene TRBJ2-1; 9 bases align to TRBD2. The CDR3 is 17 amino acids. Germline V CDR1 and CDR2: SEHNR, FQNEAQ (reference sequence). The trim removed 0 bases at V and 1 base at J, leaving 4 bases unmatched. This CDR3 reads CASSLASGSISYNEQFF. CDR3 nucleotide sequence: TGTGCCAGCAGCTTAGCTAGCGGGAGTATTTCCTACAATGAGCAGTTCTTC. The whole variable domain, remainder taken from reference TRBV7-9 and TRBJ2-1, is DTGVSQNPRHKITKRGQNVTFRCDPISEHNRLYWYRQTLGQGPEFLTYFQNEAQLEKSRLLSDRFSAERPKGSFSTLEIQRTEQGDSAMYLCASSLASGSISYNEQFFGPGTRLTVL.

The chain uses TRBV23-1 and TRBJ1-2; a weak D match, TRBD1 (5 bases). TRBV23-1 is treated as an ORF (open reading frame) with a function not yet certain. V was trimmed by 5 bases and J by 4 bases, leaving 29 bases between them. CDR3 size: 19 residues. The CDR3 nucleotides read TGCGCCAGCAGTACGCCGCCGGACAACTTTACACCCCCAGTCTATGGCTACACCTTC. This sequence encodes CASSTPPDNFTPPVYGYTF.

The rearrangement links TRBV2 to TRBJ1-1; TRBD1 is a possible D gene (6 bases). Trimming removed 6 bases at V and 4 bases at J, with 15 bases between. The V gene's germline CDR1 is SNHLY and CDR2 FYNNEI. This CDR3 has 14 amino acids. The CDR3 DNA is TGTGCCAGCAGAGTCCCGGGGGGGGCCACTGAAGCTTTCTTT. Translated, it gives CASRVPGGATEAFF. The whole variable domain, filled in from reference TRBV2 and TRBJ1-1, reads EPEVTQTPSHQVTQMGQEVILRCVPISNHLYFYWYRQILGQKVEFLVSFYNNEISEKSEIFDDQFSVERPDGSNFTLKIRSTKLEDSAMYFCASRVPGGATEAFFGQGTRLTVV.

The chain couples TRBV5-8 to TRBJ2-7; D is undetermined. Germline assignment: CDR1 SGHTS and CDR2 YDEGEE. V was trimmed by 0 bases and J by 5 bases, leaving 6 bases between them. This CDR3 has 12 amino acids. The CDR3 loop reads CASSLAQNEQYF. The DNA for the CDR3 is TGTGCCAGCAGCTTGGCCCAGAACGAGCAGTACTTC.

The chain uses TRBV30 and TRBJ2-7; the match to TRBD2 covers 13 bases. This CDR3 has 15 amino acids. The ends lost 3 bases at V and 5 bases at J; junction bases unmatched: 7. Germline V gene sequence: CDR1 GTSNPN, CDR2 SVGIG (reference sequence). CDR3 sequence (DNA): TGTGCCTGGAGATACGGGACTAGCGGGATCGACGAGCAGTACTTC. Its protein is CAWRYGTSGIDEQYF.

The chain links TRBV28 to TRBJ1-2; no reliable D call. V dropped 5 bases and J dropped 2 bases, with 12 bases sitting between them. The CDR3 is 14 residues long. CDR1 and CDR2 from the germline V gene are MDHEN and SYDVKM. CDR3 nucleotides: TGTGCCAGCAGTACCCCCCTATCGAACTATGGCTACACCTTC. This encodes CASSTPLSNYGYTF.

This clone turned up a few times. A junction end diverges from the germline sequence, so it may reflect a read error. The rearrangement joins TRBV28 to TRBJ2-7, with D perhaps TRBD1 (6 bases). CDR3 length equals 17 residues. Germline V gene data show CDR1 as MDHEN and CDR2 as SYDVKM. DNA for the CDR3: TGTGCCAGCAACATTCAAAAAGTGATCAGGGGTTTTAAAGGGATGAGTTTC. Translating gives CASNIQKVIRGFKGMSF. Based on the CDR3 plus reference TRBV28 and TRBJ2-7, the full variable domain is DVKVTQSSRYLVKRTGEKVFLECVQDMDHENMFWYRQDPGLGLRLIYFSYDVKMKEKGDIPEGYSVSREKKERFSLILESASTNQTSMYLCASNIQKVIRGFKGMSFGPGTRLTVT.

The chain employs TRBV10-1 and TRBJ1-1, with 8 nucleotides matching TRBD1. CDR1 is WNHNN, CDR2 SYGVQD, per germline (reference sequence). Trimming at V came to 0 bases and at J to 12 bases, leaving 6 bases not matched to a gene. This CDR3 contains 13 residues. Here the CDR3 DNA reads TGCGCCAGCAGTGAGTCGGGCAGGGGGCGGACTTTCTTT. Translating it yields CASSESGRGRTFF.

The CDR3 sequence: CASSLLGTRDQPQHF. Written as DNA, the CDR3 is TGCGCCAGCAGCTTGTTAGGGACAAGAGATCAGCCCCAGCATTTT. The V call is TRBV5-1, the J call TRBJ1-5; tentatively, D is TRBD1 (6 bases). V was cut by 1 base and J by 5 bases, with 13 bases left in between. Looked up from germline, CDR1 is SGHRS and CDR2 is YFSETQ. This CDR3 contains 15 residues.

This clone came up a few times. The rearrangement uses TRBV12-3 or TRBV12-4 and TRBJ2-7, with TRBD1 identical over 7 bases. V shed 5 bases, J shed 6 bases, and the junction held 4 bases outside the gene matches. The CDR3 has 12 residues. CDR3 bases: TGTGCCAGCAGTCCTAACAGGGGCGAGCAGTACTTC. Translating gives CASSPNRGEQYF.

The V call is TRBV4-2, the J call TRBJ2-7; 11 nucleotides align to TRBD1. Germline values: CDR1 LGHNA, CDR2 YNFKEQ. CDR3 length equals 15 residues. The J segment lost 3 bases and the V segment lost 4 bases, leaving 5 bases of the junction unmatched. Here the CDR3 reads CASSRRTGGLYEQYF. The DNA for the CDR3 is TGTGCCAGCAGCCGCCGGACAGGGGGCCTCTACGAGCAGTACTTC.

This clone occurred once. V usage is TRBV12-2 and J usage is TRBJ2-1; the D call TRBD2 from the table was never checked on the DNA. TRBV12-2 is a recognized pseudogene. The CDR3 spans 16 residues. The CDR3 DNA sequence: TGTGCAAGTCGCTTCACGAGAGGGATTAGAATCCATGAGCAGTTCTTC. This gives the protein CASRFTRGIRIHEQFF.

The rearrangement joins TRBV14 to TRBJ1-2; 8 bases fit TRBD1. Germline CDR1 reads SGHDN; CDR2 reads FVKESK. The CDR3 has 17 residues. The V gene end was trimmed by 2 bases and the J gene end by 4 bases; junction bases not matched to a gene: 12. CDR3 region: CASSQLPGQAVLYGYTF. CDR3 in DNA: TGTGCCAGCAGCCAACTTCCGGGACAGGCTGTCCTCTATGGCTACACCTTC.

The gene calls are TRBV28 and TRBJ2-6; D ambiguous. The ends were cut back, 3 bases at V and 0 bases at J, with 6 bases in the middle. CDR1 and CDR2 from the germline V gene are MDHEN and SYDVKM. This CDR3 region has 15 residues. The CDR3 region is CASSFEHSGANVLTF. The CDR3 region has the DNA TGTGCCAGCAGTTTTGAGCACTCTGGGGCCAACGTCCTGACTTTC.

The rearrangement joins TRBV19 to TRBJ1-2; no clear D. The CDR3 runs to 12 residues. CDR1 is LNHDA and CDR2 is SQIVND in the germline V gene (reference sequence). Trimming cost V 3 bases and J 4 bases, with 6 bases left between them. Written as DNA, the CDR3 is TGTGCCAGTAGTATGGAGCGCTATGGCTACACCTTC. This encodes CASSMERYGYTF.

The rearrangement links TRBV5-1 to TRBJ1-5; the match to TRBD1 covers 11 bases. This CDR3 contains 18 residues. Germline CDR1 and CDR2: SGHRS and YFSETQ. Losses at the gene ends were 0 bases for V and 2 bases for J; bases not matched to a gene: 7. CDR3 residues: CASSLGPRDRGGNQPQHF. The CDR3 region has the DNA TGCGCCAGCAGCTTGGGCCCACGGGACAGGGGGGGCAATCAGCCCCAGCATTTT.

The chain has TRBV4-3 and TRBJ2-3, with TRBD2 matching 7 bases. V was clipped by 1 base and J by 4 bases; unmatched bases: 8. The CDR3 covers 16 residues. Germline V gives CDR1 LGHNA, CDR2 YSLEER. CDR3 in DNA: TGCGCCAGCAGCCAAGCAGGAGGACTAGGGGCAGATACGCAGTATTTT. It translates to CASSQAGGLGADTQYF.

V is TRBV19 and J is TRBJ1-5, with 7 bases identical to TRBD1. Germline CDR1 LNHDA, CDR2 SQIVND (reference sequence). V was pared by 9 bases and J by 2 bases, with 10 bases of the junction left unmatched. This CDR3 has 15 residues. DNA for the CDR3: TGTGCCAGCAGGACAGGAGATACGGGCAATCAGCCCCAGCATTTT. Amino acid sequence: CASRTGDTGNQPQHF.

J is TRBJ2-7 and V is TRBV4-3, with 9 positions matching TRBD1. CDR1 LGHNA and CDR2 YSLEER come from the germline V gene. The CDR3 covers 14 residues. V was pared by 6 bases and J by 1 base, with 4 bases of the junction left unmatched. The CDR3 region has the DNA TGCGCCAGCAGTCGGGGACAGGGATCCTACGAGCAGTACTTC. Translating gives CASSRGQGSYEQYF.

The chain carries TRBV3-1 (or the pseudogene TRBV3-2) and TRBJ1-2, with TRBD1 matching 8 bases. V lost 4 bases and J lost 4; bases outside the gene matches: 8. The CDR3 spans 15 residues. Germline values: CDR1 LGHDT, CDR2 YNNKEL (reference sequence). The CDR3 is CASSPSQGAFYGYTF. CDR3 sequence (DNA): TGTGCCAGCAGCCCGTCCCAGGGGGCTTTCTATGGCTACACCTTC.

The J gene is TRBJ2-1, the V gene TRBV6-5, with a possible D match to TRBD1 (6 bases). Trimming shortened V by 7 bases and J by 2 bases, and 9 bases separated the two germline ends. Germline CDR1 and CDR2: MNHEY and SVGAGI. CDR3 length: 13 amino acids. The CDR3 spells CASIWDTYNEQFF. Written as DNA, the CDR3 is TGTGCCAGCATCTGGGACACCTACAATGAGCAGTTCTTC.

The V gene is TRBV18, the J gene TRBJ2-7; TRBD1 matches 9 bases. V dropped 4 bases and J dropped 7; count of bases not matched to a gene: 8. Germline CDR1 is KGHSH and CDR2 is LQKENI. This CDR3 is 14 amino acids long. The CDR3 protein is CASSLDRGLREQYF. The CDR3 DNA reads as TGTGCCAGCTCACTCGACAGGGGGTTAAGGGAGCAGTACTTC.

CDR3 DNA: TGTGCCAGCAGCTTGGCCCGAAGGGGCACTGAAGCTTTCTTT. Protein: CASSLARRGTEAFF. J is TRBJ1-1 and V is TRBV7-8; perhaps TRBD1 as D (5 bases). CDR3 length: 14 amino acids. The ends were cut back, 3 bases at V and 4 bases at J, with 12 bases in the middle. In germline, CDR1 is SGHVS, CDR2 FQNEAQ.